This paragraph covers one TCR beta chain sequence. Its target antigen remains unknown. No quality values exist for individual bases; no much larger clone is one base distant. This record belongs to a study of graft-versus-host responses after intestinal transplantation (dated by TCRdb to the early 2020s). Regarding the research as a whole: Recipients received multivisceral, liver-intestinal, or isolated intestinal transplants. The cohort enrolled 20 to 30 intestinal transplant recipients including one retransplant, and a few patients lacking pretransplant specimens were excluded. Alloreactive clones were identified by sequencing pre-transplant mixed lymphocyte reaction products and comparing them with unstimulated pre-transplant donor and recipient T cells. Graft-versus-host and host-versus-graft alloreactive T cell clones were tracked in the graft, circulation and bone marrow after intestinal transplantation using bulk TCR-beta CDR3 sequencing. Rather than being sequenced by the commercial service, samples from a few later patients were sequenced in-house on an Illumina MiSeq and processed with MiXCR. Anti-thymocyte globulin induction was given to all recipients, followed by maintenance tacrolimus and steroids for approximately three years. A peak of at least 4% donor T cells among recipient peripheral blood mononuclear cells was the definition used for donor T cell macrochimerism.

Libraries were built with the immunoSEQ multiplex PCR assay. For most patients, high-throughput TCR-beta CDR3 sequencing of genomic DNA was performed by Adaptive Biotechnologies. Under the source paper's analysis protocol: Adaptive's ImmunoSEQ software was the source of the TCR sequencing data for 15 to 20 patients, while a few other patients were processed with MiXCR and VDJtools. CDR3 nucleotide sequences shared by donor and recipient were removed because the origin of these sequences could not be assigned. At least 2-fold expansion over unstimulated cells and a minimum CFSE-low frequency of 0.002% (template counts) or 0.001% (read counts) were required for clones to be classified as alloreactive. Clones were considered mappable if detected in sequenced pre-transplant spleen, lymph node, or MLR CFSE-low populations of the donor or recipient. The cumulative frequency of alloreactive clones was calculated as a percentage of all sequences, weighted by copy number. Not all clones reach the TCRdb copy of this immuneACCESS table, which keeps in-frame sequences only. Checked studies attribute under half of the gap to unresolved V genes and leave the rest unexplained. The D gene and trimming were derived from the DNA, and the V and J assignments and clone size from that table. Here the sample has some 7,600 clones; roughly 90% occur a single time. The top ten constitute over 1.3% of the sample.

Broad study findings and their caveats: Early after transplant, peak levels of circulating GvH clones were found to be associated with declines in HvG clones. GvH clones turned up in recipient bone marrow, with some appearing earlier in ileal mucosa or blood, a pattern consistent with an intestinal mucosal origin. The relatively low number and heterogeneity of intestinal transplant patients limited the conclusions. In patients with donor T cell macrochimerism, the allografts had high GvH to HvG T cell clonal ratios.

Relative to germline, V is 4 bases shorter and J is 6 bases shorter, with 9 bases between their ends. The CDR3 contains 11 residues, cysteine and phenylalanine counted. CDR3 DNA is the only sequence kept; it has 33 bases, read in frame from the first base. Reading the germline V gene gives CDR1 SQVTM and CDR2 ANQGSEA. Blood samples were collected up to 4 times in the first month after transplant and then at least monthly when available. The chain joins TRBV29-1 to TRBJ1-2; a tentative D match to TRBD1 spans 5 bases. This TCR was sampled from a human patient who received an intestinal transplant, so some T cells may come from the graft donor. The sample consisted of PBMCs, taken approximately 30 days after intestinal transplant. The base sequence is TGCAGCGTTGCCGGGGGAGATGGCTACACCTTC. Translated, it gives CSVAGGDGYTF.